This T cell receptor beta chain was documented in a study of cytomegalovirus exposure and HLA in healthy donors. On the study more broadly: As released early, the data held some 85 million unique TCRs from HLA-typed donors.

The study's findings and limits: In an earlier analysis, most TCR beta V segments were productive about 87% or about 30% of the time.

This clone appeared a single time. No antigen is known for it. The PCR had 60 Vbeta and 13 Jbeta primers. Some clones are missing from TCRdb's copy, which holds only in-frame ones; the method was immunoSEQ multiplex PCR. The sample carries about 140,000 clones, roughly 80% recorded once. This receptor was taken from a man aged 25-40 years in good health and CMV-seronegative. Sequenced sample: PBMCs.

The CDR3 region is CASSQDAANTGELFF. The CDR3 DNA follows: TGCGCCAGCAGCCAAGATGCAGCGAACACCGGGGAGCTGTTTTTT. The V and J genes are TRBV4-1 and TRBJ2-2; D is unclear. Between the trimmed V and J ends, which lost 0 bases and 0 bases, there was a span of 5 bases. This CDR3 is 15 amino acids long. The V gene's germline CDR1 is MGHRA and CDR2 YSYEKL.